A selection of T cell receptor beta chains follows, all from one sample in a study of cytomegalovirus exposure and HLA in healthy donors. Here immunoSEQ multiplex PCR was the method, and the copy in TCRdb shows in-frame clones only, minus some. Listed are 80,000 to 95,000 clones; about 16% falls within the top ten. Sample: PBMCs. These receptor sequences come from a man aged 50 to 59 in good health and CMV-seropositive. Both conserved end residues are part of each CDR3. D genes are given only for firm matches.

v_call	j_call	d_call	cdr3_nt	cdr3_aa
TRBV6-5	TRBJ2-7	TRBD2	TGTGCCACTTCCTGGGGGGGCGAGCAGTACTTC	CATSWGGEQYF
TRBV6-5	TRBJ1-2	NA	TGTGCCAGCAGTTTGGACCGGGGGGGCTACACCTTC	CASSLDRGGYTF
TRBV7-8	TRBJ2-5	TRBD1	TGTGCCAGCAGCTCCCATCGGGACAGTGCATTCGATACCCAGTACTTC	CASSSHRDSAFDTQYF
TRBV6-1	TRBJ1-1	NA	TGTGCCAGCAGTGGAGGAGGGCTCTCTGAAGCTTTCTTT	CASSGGGLSEAFF
TRBV27	TRBJ2-1	TRBD1	TGTGCCAGCGGGTGGACAGGGTCAGGTGAGCAGTTCTTC	CASGWTGSGEQFF
TRBV7-3	TRBJ2-7	NA	TGTGCCAGCAGCCTACTGGGGCCCGTCGCCTCCTACGAGCAGTACTTC	CASSLLGPVASYEQYF
TRBV4-1	TRBJ2-7	NA	TGCGCCAGCAGCCAAGGGGGAGCAGTAGCCTACGAGCAGTACTTC	CASSQGGAVAYEQYF
TRBV7-2	TRBJ2-7	TRBD2	TGTGCCAGCAGCTTCTGGGCGGGAGACGAGCAGTACTTC	CASSFWAGDEQYF
TRBV19	TRBJ2-5	TRBD1	TGTGCCAGTAGTATAATGACAGGGGTAGAGACCCAGTACTTC	CASSIMTGVETQYF
TRBV30	TRBJ1-3	NA	TGTGCCTGGAAAGGGGCCCCCTCTGGAAACACCATATATTTT	CAWKGAPSGNTIYF
TRBV10-2	TRBJ1-5	NA	TGCGCCAGCAGCCTGGGGCCTCGCCAGCCCCAGCATTTT	CASSLGPRQPQHF
TRBV6-5	TRBJ2-5	NA	TGTGCCAGCAGTTACTCTAGCGGTACCCAGTACTTC	CASSYSSGTQYF
TRBV7-2	TRBJ2-7	TRBD2	TGTGCCAGCAGCAGTGGGGTAGCGGGAGGGCGAGAGCAGTACTTC	CASSSGVAGGREQYF
TRBV5-1	TRBJ1-2	TRBD1	TGCGCCAGCAGCCTAACCCTCGGGACAGGGATTGGCTACACCTTC	CASSLTLGTGIGYTF
TRBV7-9	TRBJ2-2	TRBD2	TGTGCCAGCAGCATACGTCCCGGGACTAGCGGGAGATCCGGGGAGCTGTTTTTT	CASSIRPGTSGRSGELFF
TRBV27	TRBJ1-2	TRBD1	TGTGCCACCAACCCAACCGGGACAGGGGCATATGGCTACACCTTC	CATNPTGTGAYGYTF
TRBV29-1	TRBJ2-5	NA	TGCAGCGTTGTTGGGGGGGGCGGGGAGACCCAGTACTTC	CSVVGGGGETQYF
TRBV29-1	TRBJ1-4	NA	TGCAGTGCACAGGGTGGCCCAACTAATGAAAAACTGTTTTTT	CSAQGGPTNEKLFF
TRBV14	TRBJ2-2	TRBD1	TGTACCAGCAGCCAACCAATGACAGGGGGAGGCACCGGGGAGCTGTTTTTT	CTSSQPMTGGGTGELFF
TRBV30	TRBJ1-2	NA	TGTGCCTGGAGTGTACTGGGGGCGCAGGGCTACACCTTC	CAWSVLGAQGYTF